This T cell receptor (beta chain) was sequenced in a study of graft-versus-host responses after intestinal transplantation (dated by TCRdb to the early 2020s). For context, the study as a whole: The transplants that recipients received were multivisceral, liver-intestinal, or isolated intestinal. Anti-thymocyte globulin induction was given to all recipients, followed by maintenance tacrolimus and steroids for roughly 3 years. After intestinal transplantation, graft-versus-host and host-versus-graft alloreactive T cell clones in the graft, circulation and bone marrow were tracked using bulk TCR-beta CDR3 sequencing. To identify alloreactive clones, pre-transplant mixed lymphocyte reaction products were sequenced and compared with unstimulated pre-transplant donor and recipient T cells. The cohort enrolled about two dozen intestinal transplant recipients including one retransplant, and a few patients lacking pretransplant specimens were excluded. Donor T cell macrochimerism was defined as a peak of at least 4% donor T cells among recipient peripheral blood mononuclear cells. Rather than going through the commercial service, samples from three later patients were sequenced in-house on an Illumina MiSeq and processed with MiXCR.

Libraries were built with the immunoSEQ multiplex PCR assay. In most patients, genomic DNA was isolated using the Qiagen DNeasy Blood and Tissue Kit and sent frozen to Adaptive Biotechnologies for TCR sequencing. For most patients, genomic DNA was subjected to high-throughput TCR-beta CDR3 sequencing by Adaptive Biotechnologies. On the authors' methods: TCR sequencing data for some 19 patients were retrieved from Adaptive's ImmunoSEQ software; three other patients were processed with MiXCR and VDJtools. To correct CD4 versus CD8 sorting errors, sequences present in both subsets at a frequency ratio below 5:1 were removed. CDR3 nucleotide sequences shared by donor and recipient were removed because the origin of these sequences could not be assigned. At least 2-fold expansion over unstimulated cells and a minimum CFSE-low frequency of 0.002% (template counts) or 0.001% (read counts) were required for clones to be classified as alloreactive. Clones were considered mappable if detected in sequenced pre-transplant spleen, lymph node, or MLR CFSE-low populations of the donor or recipient. Cumulative frequency of alloreactive clones was calculated as a percentage of all sequences weighted by copy number. TCRdb mirrors the immuneACCESS table, restricted to in-frame sequences. Some clones are absent from its copies; in checked studies, under half trace to an unresolved V gene, and the reason for the others is unknown. That table gives V, J and clone size, and the DNA gave D and trimming. Within this sample are around 100,000 clones, with roughly nine tenths of them counted one time only. Of the sample, around 0.86% is held by the ten largest clones.

CDR1 and CDR2 are read off the germline V gene as LGHNA and YNFKEQ. Including the terminal cysteine and phenylalanine, the CDR3 comprises 15 residues. Only CDR3 DNA is held: 45 bases, read in frame from base 1. V drops 2 bases and J drops 6 bases, leaving 14 bases in between. The label giving this sample's time point can be read as: cells obtained before transplantation from donor or recipient. CD3+CD4+ and CD3+CD8+ populations were FACS-sorted from unstimulated pre-transplant donor and recipient cells taken from spleen or lymph nodes. About this clone itself: Its antigen remains unidentified. Base qualities are missing; no much larger clone stands one base away.

Overall results and qualifications from the work: High GvH to HvG T cell clonal ratios were observed in the allografts of patients with donor T cell macrochimerism. Conclusions were limited by the relatively low number and heterogeneity of intestinal transplant patients. GvH clones turned up in recipient bone marrow, with some appearing earlier in ileal mucosa or blood, a pattern consistent with an intestinal mucosal origin. Early after transplant, peak levels of circulating GvH clones were found to be associated with declines in HvG clones.

The source was unstimulated CD4+ T cells sorted from spleen or lymph node cells, collected before transplant. The V and J segments used are TRBV4-2 and TRBJ2-1; TRBD2 might be the D gene, on 5 matching bases. This sequence was found in a human donor who was the organ donor for an intestinal transplant. In nucleotides, the sequence is TGTGCCAGCAGCCAACCCAACCTACGGGGCAATGAGCAGTTCTTC. This gives the protein CASSQPNLRGNEQFF.